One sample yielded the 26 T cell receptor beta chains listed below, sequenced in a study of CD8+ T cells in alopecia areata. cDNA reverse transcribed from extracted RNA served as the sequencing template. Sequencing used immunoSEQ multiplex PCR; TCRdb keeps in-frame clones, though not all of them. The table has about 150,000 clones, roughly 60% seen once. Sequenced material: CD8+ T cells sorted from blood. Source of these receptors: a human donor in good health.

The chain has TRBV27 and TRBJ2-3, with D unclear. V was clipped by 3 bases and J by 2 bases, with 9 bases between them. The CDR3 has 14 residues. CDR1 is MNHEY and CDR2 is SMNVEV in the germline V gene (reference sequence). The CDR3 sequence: CASSFWPLTDTQYF. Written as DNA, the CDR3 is TGTGCCAGCAGTTTTTGGCCGCTCACAGATACGCAGTATTTT.

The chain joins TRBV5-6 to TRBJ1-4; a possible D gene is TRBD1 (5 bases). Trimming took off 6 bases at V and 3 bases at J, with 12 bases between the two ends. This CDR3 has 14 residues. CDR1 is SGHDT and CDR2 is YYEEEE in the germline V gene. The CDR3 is CASTPGGANEKLFF. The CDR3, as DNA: TGTGCCAGCACCCCCGGAGGGGCTAATGAAAAACTGTTTTTT.

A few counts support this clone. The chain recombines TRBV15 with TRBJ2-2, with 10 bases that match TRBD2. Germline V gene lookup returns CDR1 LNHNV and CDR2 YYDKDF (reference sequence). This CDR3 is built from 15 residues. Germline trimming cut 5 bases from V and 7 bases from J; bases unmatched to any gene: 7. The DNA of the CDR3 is TGTGCCACCAGCCCAATAGCGGGAGGAGTCGGGGAGCTGTTTTTT. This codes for CATSPIAGGVGELFF. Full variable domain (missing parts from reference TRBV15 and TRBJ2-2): DAMVIQNPRYQVTQFGKPVTLSCSQTLNHNVMYWYQQKSSQAPKLLFHYYDKDFNNEADTPDNFQSRRPNTSFCFLDIRSPGLGDTAMYLCATSPIAGGVGELFFGEGSRLTVL.

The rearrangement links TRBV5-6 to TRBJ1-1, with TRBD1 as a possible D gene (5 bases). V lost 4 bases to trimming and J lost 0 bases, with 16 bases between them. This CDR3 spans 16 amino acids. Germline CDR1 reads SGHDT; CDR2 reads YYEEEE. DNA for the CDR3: TGTGCCAGCAGCCTAGCGGGTGGCAGGGTGAACACTGAAGCTTTCTTT. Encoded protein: CASSLAGGRVNTEAFF. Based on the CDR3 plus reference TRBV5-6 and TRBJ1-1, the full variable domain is DAGVTQSPTHLIKTRGQQVTLRCSPKSGHDTVSWYQQALGQGPQFIFQYYEEEERQRGNFPDRFSGHQFPNYSSELNVNALLLGDSALYLCASSLAGGRVNTEAFFGQGTRLTVV.

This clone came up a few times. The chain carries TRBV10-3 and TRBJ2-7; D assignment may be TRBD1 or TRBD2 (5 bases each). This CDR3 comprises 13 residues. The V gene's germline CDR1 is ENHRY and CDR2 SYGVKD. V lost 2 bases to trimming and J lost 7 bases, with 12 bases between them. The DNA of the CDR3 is TGTGCCATCAGTGAGATAGGGGAGCGGGAGCAGTACTTC. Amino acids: CAISEIGEREQYF.

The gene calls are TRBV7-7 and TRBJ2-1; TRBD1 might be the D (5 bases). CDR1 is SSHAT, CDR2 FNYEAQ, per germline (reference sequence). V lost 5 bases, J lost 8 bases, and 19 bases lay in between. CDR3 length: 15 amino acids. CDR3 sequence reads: CASSLTWALGDEQFF. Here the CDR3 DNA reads TGTGCCAGCAGCCTAACGTGGGCTCTAGGGGATGAGCAGTTCTTC. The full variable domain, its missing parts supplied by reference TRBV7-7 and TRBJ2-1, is GAGVSQSPRYKVTKRGQDVTLRCDPISSHATLYWYQQALGQGPEFLTYFNYEAQPDKSGLPSDRFSAERPEGSISTLTIQRTEQRDSAMYRCASSLTWALGDEQFFGPGTRLTVL.

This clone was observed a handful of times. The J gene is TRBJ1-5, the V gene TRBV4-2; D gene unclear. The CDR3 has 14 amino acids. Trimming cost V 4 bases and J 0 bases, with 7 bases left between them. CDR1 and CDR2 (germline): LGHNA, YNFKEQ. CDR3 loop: CASSPPGSNQPQHF. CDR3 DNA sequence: TGTGCCAGCAGCCCTCCGGGTAGCAATCAGCCCCAGCATTTT.

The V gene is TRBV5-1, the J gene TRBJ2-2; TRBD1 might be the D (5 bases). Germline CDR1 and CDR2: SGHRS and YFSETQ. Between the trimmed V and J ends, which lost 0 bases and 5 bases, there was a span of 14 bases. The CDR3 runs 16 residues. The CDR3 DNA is TGCGCCAGCAGCTTGGAAAACCCAGGGTCTACCGGGGAGCTGTTTTTT. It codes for CASSLENPGSTGELFF. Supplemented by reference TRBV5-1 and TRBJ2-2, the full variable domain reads KAGVTQTPRYLIKTRGQQVTLSCSPISGHRSVSWYQQTPGQGLQFLFEYFSETQRNKGNFPGRFSGRQFSNSRSEMNVSTLELGDSALYLCASSLENPGSTGELFFGEGSRLTVL.

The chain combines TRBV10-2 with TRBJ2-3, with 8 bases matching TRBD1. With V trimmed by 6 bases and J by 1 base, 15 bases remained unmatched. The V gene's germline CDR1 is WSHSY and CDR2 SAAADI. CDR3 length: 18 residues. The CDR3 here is CASSTPGTGATGTDTQYF. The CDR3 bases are TGCGCCAGCAGCACTCCCGGGACAGGAGCAACGGGCACAGATACGCAGTATTTT.

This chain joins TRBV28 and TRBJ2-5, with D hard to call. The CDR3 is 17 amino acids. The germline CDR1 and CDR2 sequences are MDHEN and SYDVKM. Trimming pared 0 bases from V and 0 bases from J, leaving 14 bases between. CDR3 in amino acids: CASSLWVGGSYQETQYF. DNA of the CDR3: TGTGCCAGCAGTTTATGGGTGGGCGGCTCGTACCAAGAGACCCAGTACTTC.

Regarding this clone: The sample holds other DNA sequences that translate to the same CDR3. The CDR3 DNA reads as TGTGCCTGGTGGACCTGGGGGAAAGAGACCCAGTACTTC. Translated, it gives CAWWTWGKETQYF. This chain connects TRBV30 to TRBJ2-5, with D perhaps TRBD1 or TRBD2 (5 bases each). The V gene's germline CDR1 is GTSNPN and CDR2 SVGIG (reference sequence). The CDR3 runs to 13 residues. V lost 5 bases and J 3 bases, leaving 13 bases between the germline ends.

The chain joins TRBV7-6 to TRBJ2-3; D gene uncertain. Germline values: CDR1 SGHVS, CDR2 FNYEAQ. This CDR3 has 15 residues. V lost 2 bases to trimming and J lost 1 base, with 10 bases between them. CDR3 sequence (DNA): TGTGCCAGCAGCTTAAGCGCTTCGGGCACAGATACGCAGTATTTT. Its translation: CASSLSASGTDTQYF.

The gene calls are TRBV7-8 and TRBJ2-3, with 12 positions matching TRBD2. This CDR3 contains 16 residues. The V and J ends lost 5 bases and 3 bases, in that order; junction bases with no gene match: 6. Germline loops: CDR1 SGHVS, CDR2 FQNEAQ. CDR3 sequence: CASSLLGLAGTDTQYF. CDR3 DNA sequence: TGTGCCAGCAGCCTACTCGGACTAGCGGGAACAGATACGCAGTATTTT.

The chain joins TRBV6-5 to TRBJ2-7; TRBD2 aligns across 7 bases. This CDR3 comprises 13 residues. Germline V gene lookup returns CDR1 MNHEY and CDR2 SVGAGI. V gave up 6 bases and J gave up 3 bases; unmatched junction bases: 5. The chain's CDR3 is CASRGLPLYEQYF. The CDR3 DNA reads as TGTGCCAGCAGGGGACTACCCCTCTACGAGCAGTACTTC.

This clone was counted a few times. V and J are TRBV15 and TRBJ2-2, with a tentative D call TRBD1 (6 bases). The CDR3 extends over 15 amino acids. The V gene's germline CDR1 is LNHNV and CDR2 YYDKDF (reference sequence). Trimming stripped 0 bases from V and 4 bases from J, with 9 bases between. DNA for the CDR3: TGTGCCACCAGCAGAGACAGGGGCGCCACCGGGGAGCTGTTTTTT. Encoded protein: CATSRDRGATGELFF. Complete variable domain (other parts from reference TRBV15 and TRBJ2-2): DAMVIQNPRYQVTQFGKPVTLSCSQTLNHNVMYWYQQKSSQAPKLLFHYYDKDFNNEADTPDNFQSRRPNTSFCFLDIRSPGLGDTAMYLCATSRDRGATGELFFGEGSRLTVL.

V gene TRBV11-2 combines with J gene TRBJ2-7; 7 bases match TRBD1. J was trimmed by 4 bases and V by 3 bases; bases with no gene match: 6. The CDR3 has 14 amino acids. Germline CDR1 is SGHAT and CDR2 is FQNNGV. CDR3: CASSFSGGQYEQYF. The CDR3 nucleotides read TGTGCCAGCAGCTTCTCAGGGGGTCAATACGAGCAGTACTTC.

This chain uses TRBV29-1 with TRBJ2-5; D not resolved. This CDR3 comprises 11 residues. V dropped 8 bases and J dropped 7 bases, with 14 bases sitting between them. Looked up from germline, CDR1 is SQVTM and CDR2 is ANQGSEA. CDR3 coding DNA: TGCAGCATTGTCGCAGCGACGACCCAGTACTTC. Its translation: CSIVAATTQYF.

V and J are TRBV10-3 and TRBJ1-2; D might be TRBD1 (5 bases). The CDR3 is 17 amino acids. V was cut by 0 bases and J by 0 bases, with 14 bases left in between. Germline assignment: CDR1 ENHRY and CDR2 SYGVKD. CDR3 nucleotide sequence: TGTGCCATCAGTGAGTCAGCGAACAGGATCGCTAACTATGGCTACACCTTC. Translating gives CAISESANRIANYGYTF.

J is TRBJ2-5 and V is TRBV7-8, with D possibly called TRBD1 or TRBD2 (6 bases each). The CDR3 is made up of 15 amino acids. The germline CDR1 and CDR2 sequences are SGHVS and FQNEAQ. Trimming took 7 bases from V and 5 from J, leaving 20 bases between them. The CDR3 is CASIFEIGGGETQYF. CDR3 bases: TGTGCCAGCATCTTCGAGATCGGGGGCGGGGAGACCCAGTACTTC.

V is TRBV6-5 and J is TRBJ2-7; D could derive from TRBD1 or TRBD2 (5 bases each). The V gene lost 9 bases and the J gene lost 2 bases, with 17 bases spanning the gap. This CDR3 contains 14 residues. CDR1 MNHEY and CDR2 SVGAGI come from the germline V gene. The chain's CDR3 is CASKPGPSAYEQYF. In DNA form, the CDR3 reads TGTGCCAGTAAACCGGGACCGTCGGCCTACGAGCAGTACTTC.

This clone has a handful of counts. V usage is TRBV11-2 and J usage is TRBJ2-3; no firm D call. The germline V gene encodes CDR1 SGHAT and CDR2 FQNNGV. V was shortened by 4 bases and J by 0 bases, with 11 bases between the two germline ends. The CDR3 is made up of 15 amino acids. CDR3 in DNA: TGTGCCAGCAGCTCGCTGCCAATAAGCACAGATACGCAGTATTTT. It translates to CASSSLPISTDTQYF.

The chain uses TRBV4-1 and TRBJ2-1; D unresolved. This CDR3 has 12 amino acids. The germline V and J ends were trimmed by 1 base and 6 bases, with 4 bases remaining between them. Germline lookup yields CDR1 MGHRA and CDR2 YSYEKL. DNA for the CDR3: TGCGCCAGCAGCCAAGTGGCCAATGAGCAGTTCTTC. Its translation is CASSQVANEQFF.

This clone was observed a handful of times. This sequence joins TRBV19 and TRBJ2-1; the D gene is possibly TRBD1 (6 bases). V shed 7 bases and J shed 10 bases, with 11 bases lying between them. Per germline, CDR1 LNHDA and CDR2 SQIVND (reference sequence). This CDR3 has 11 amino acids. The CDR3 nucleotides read TGTGCCAGTACCATTGGGGGCGAGCAGTTCTTC. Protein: CASTIGGEQFF.

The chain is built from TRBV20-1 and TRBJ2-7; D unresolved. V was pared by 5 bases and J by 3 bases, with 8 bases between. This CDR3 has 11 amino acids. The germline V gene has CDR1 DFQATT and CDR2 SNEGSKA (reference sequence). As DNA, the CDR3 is TGCAGTGCTCCCCTGGGCTACGAGCAGTACTTC. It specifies CSAPLGYEQYF.

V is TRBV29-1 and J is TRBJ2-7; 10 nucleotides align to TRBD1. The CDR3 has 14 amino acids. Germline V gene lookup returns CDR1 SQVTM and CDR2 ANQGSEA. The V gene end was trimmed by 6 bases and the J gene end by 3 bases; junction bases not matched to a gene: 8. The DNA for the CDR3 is TGCAGCGTGGGGGAGGGGACAGGGGTCTACGAGCAGTACTTC. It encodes CSVGEGTGVYEQYF.

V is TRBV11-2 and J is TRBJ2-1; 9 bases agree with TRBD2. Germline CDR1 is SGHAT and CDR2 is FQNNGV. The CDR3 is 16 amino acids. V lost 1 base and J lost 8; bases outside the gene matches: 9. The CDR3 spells CASSLGLAGMVYEQFF. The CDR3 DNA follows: TGTGCCAGCAGCTTAGGGCTAGCGGGAATGGTGTATGAGCAGTTCTTC.